This TCR beta chain stems from a study of T cells in Graves' hyperthyroidism and ophthalmopathy. Study conclusions and caveats: Before onset, by a median of approximately 6.2 months, the model predicted ophthalmopathy.

On this clonotype itself: Its antigen is undetermined.

Thyroid ultrasound, orbital computed tomography, clinical symptoms, and serum thyroxine and TRAb underpinned diagnoses. It was RNA transcripts that yielded the amplified TCR beta CDR3 regions. The HTBI primer set drove a first-round RT-PCR of the TCR CDR3. TCRdb re-derived calls from the multiplex PCR reads in MiXCR, one entry per CDR3 protein. The sample carries about half a million distinct CDR3 sequences, around 20% recorded once. Losses at the gene ends were 6 bases for V and 11 bases for J; bases not matched to a gene: 16. This CDR3 is built from 15 residues. From germline, CDR1 is MNHNS and CDR2 SASEGT.

The sample taken for sequencing was blood. The chain employs TRBV6-1 and TRBJ2-1; 7 bases line up with TRBD2. The sequence derives from a man aged 40-49 years with Graves' ophthalmopathy. CDR3 in DNA: TGTGCCAGCAGGGAACCTGGGACTAAAGGCCCAAAGCAGTTCTTC. Its translation: CASREPGTKGPKQFF.